Presented here are 24 T cell receptor beta chains from one specimen sequenced in a study of blood T cell repertoires in COVID-19. Clones were sequenced by immunoSEQ multiplex PCR, and TCRdb holds only the in-frame ones, with some missing. The sample includes about 200,000 clones, more than 70% of them seen just once. Sample: peripheral blood. The receptors here all came from a man aged 18 to 29 with active or convalescent COVID-19.

This chain links TRBV7-2 with TRBJ1-5; 9 nucleotides align to TRBD1. Germline lookup yields CDR1 SGHTA and CDR2 FQGNSA. The length of the CDR3 is 13 residues. V lost 5 bases, J lost 5 bases, and 1 base stayed unmatched. In DNA, the CDR3 is TGTGCCAGCAGCCGGGACAGGGATCAGCCCCAGCATTTT. Protein: CASSRDRDQPQHF. The entire variable domain, with the rest obtained from reference TRBV7-2 and TRBJ1-5, is as follows: GAGVSQSPSNKVTEKGKDVELRCDPISGHTALYWYRQSLGQGLEFLIYFQGNSAPDKSGLPSDRFSAERTGGSVSTLTIQRTQQEDSAVYLCASSRDRDQPQHFGDGTRLSIL.

This chain uses TRBV30 with TRBJ1-6; D perhaps matches TRBD1 (5 bases). Germline V CDR1 and CDR2: GTSNPN, SVGIG (reference sequence). This CDR3 is 17 amino acids long. The V end lost 2 bases, the J end lost 4 bases, and 18 bases lay between the germline ends. The CDR3 region is CAWSQDAGGNYNSPLHF. CDR3 bases: TGTGCCTGGAGTCAGGATGCGGGGGGAAATTATAATTCACCCCTCCACTTT.

This clone was found once. The chain joins TRBV7-2 to TRBJ1-5, with D unresolved. This CDR3 is 16 amino acids long. The V gene's germline CDR1 is SGHTA and CDR2 FQGNSA. V lost 3 bases to trimming and J lost 1 base, with 13 bases between them. The CDR3 sequence: CASSFYVARSNQPQHF. CDR3 sequence (DNA): TGTGCCAGCAGCTTTTATGTAGCAAGAAGCAATCAGCCCCAGCATTTT.

The chain recombines TRBV7-3 with TRBJ2-3; TRBD1 agrees at 8 bases. J lost 6 bases, V lost 5 bases, and 7 bases had no gene match. CDR3 length: 14 amino acids. CDR1 and CDR2 from the germline V gene are SGHTA and FQGTGA. CDR3 nucleotides: TGTGCCAGCAGCCAAGACAGGGGCGTTGATACGCAGTATTTT. It encodes CASSQDRGVDTQYF.

The genes are TRBV5-1 and TRBJ2-1; 8 bases fit TRBD2. The CDR3 is made up of 16 amino acids. The germline V gene has CDR1 SGHRS and CDR2 YFSETQ. The J segment lost 3 bases and the V segment lost 0 bases, leaving 5 bases of the junction unmatched. CDR3 coding DNA: TGCGCCAGCAGCTTGGGGGTAGCGGGAAGCTACAATGAGCAGTTCTTC. It encodes CASSLGVAGSYNEQFF.

The chain combines TRBV12-5 with TRBJ2-7; TRBD2 aligns across 7 bases. V dropped 5 bases and J dropped 4; count of bases not matched to a gene: 8. Germline CDR1 and CDR2: LGHNT and FRNRAP. The CDR3 contains 14 residues. CDR3 protein: CASGDGGGVYEQYF. In DNA, the CDR3 is TGTGCTAGTGGTGATGGCGGGGGAGTATACGAGCAGTACTTC.

V and J are TRBV19 and TRBJ1-2; 9 bases match TRBD1. J gave up 4 bases and V 4 bases, and 13 bases lay outside the gene matches. The length of the CDR3 is 17 residues. Germline CDR1 is LNHDA and CDR2 is SQIVND (reference sequence). Written as DNA, the CDR3 is TGTGCCAGTAGTACGTCTACCGGGACAGGGTGGGGCTATGGCTACACCTTC. This codes for CASSTSTGTGWGYGYTF.

This sequence joins TRBV7-8 and TRBJ2-4, with D possibly matching TRBD2 (6 bases). The germline gives CDR1 SGHVS, CDR2 FQNEAQ. This CDR3 is built from 12 residues. The ends were cut back, 5 bases at V and 6 bases at J, with 8 bases in the middle. CDR3 amino acids: CASSPGGNIQYF. The DNA of the CDR3 is TGTGCCAGCAGCCCCGGGGGAAACATTCAGTACTTC.

The rearrangement links TRBV24-1 to TRBJ2-1; D remains ambiguous. This CDR3 has 15 amino acids. The V end lost 3 bases, the J end lost 0 bases, and 8 bases lay between the germline ends. Germline loops: CDR1 KGHDR, CDR2 SFDVKD. CDR3 sequence reads: CATSDARDSYNEQFF. The CDR3 DNA reads TGTGCCACCAGTGATGCGAGAGACTCCTACAATGAGCAGTTCTTC.

The chain carries TRBV2 and TRBJ2-3; 9 bases are a match to TRBD1. From germline, CDR1 is SNHLY and CDR2 FYNNEI. The CDR3 totals 14 residues. V was pared by 5 bases and J by 4 bases, with 4 bases of the junction left unmatched. The CDR3 bases are TGTGCCAGCAGTTCGGACAGGGGAGCAGATACGCAGTATTTT. Protein sequence: CASSSDRGADTQYF.

The table lists this clone with a count of one. The V call is TRBV5-1, the J call TRBJ2-3, with TRBD2 matching over 13 bases. Trimming removed 4 bases from V and 1 base from J; junction bases left unmatched: 3. Per germline, CDR1 SGHRS and CDR2 YFSETQ. CDR3 length equals 16 residues. In nucleotides, the CDR3 is TGCGCCAGCAGCCTTGGACTAGCGGGGGGCACAGATACGCAGTATTTT. Protein sequence: CASSLGLAGGTDTQYF.

The chain has TRBV29-1 and TRBJ1-1; D remains unclear. The CDR3 runs 13 residues. CDR1 and CDR2 (germline): SQVTM, ANQGSEA. Deletions cut 5 bases from V and 1 base from J, with 11 bases between. As DNA, the CDR3 is TGCAGCGTTCCGAGGGCAGGGAACACTGAAGCTTTCTTT. Its translation is CSVPRAGNTEAFF. Using reference TRBV29-1 and TRBJ1-1 for the parts outside the CDR3, the full variable domain is SAVISQKPSRDICQRGTSLTIQCQVDSQVTMMFWYRQQPGQSLTLIATANQGSEATYESGFVIDKFPISRPNLTFSTLTVSNMSPEDSSIYLCSVPRAGNTEAFFGQGTRLTVV.

With regard to this clone: Different DNA sequences within this sample yield the same CDR3. The chain employs TRBV15 and TRBJ2-7; 10 bases align to TRBD1. With V trimmed by 1 base and J by 3 bases, 0 bases remained unmatched. Germline lookup yields CDR1 LNHNV and CDR2 YYDKDF (reference sequence). The CDR3 is 14 amino acids. The CDR3 bases are TGTGCCACCAGCAGAGGGACAGGGGGCTACGAGCAGTACTTC. Protein product: CATSRGTGGYEQYF. Full variable domain (rest looked up from reference TRBV15 and TRBJ2-7): DAMVIQNPRYQVTQFGKPVTLSCSQTLNHNVMYWYQQKSSQAPKLLFHYYDKDFNNEADTPDNFQSRRPNTSFCFLDIRSPGLGDTAMYLCATSRGTGGYEQYFGPGTRLTVT.

The chain joins TRBV27 to TRBJ1-1; tentatively, D is TRBD1 (6 bases). Germline CDR1 MNHEY, CDR2 SMNVEV (reference sequence). The ends were cut back, 6 bases at V and 5 bases at J, with 10 bases in the middle. This CDR3 contains 12 residues. Here the CDR3 reads CASRKGGTEAFF. Written as DNA, the CDR3 is TGTGCCAGCAGAAAGGGGGGGACTGAAGCTTTCTTT.

CDR3 DNA sequence: TGTGCCTGGAGGGGGGAGGGCTTAGGGCAGTTCTTC. It encodes CAWRGEGLGQFF. The J gene is TRBJ2-1, the V gene TRBV30; TRBD2 agrees at 7 bases. Germline V gene data show CDR1 as GTSNPN and CDR2 as SVGIG (reference sequence). The CDR3 is 12 residues long. The junction had 8 bases not matched to a gene; V was cut back by 3 bases and J by 12 bases.

This chain uses TRBV5-1 with TRBJ2-7, with TRBD1 as a possible D gene (5 bases). The CDR3 sequence is 15 residues long. Between the trimmed V and J ends, which lost 0 bases and 5 bases, there was a span of 15 bases. CDR1 and CDR2 from the germline V gene are SGHRS and YFSETQ. CDR3 loop: CASSLGSGNRNEQYF. CDR3 sequence (DNA): TGCGCCAGCAGCTTGGGGTCAGGTAACAGGAACGAGCAGTACTTC.

The V and J genes are TRBV7-3 and TRBJ2-5, with 7 positions matching TRBD1. Germline V gene data show CDR1 as SGHTA and CDR2 as FQGTGA. The CDR3 contains 15 residues. Unmatched junction bases numbered 9, after V lost 5 bases and J lost 3 bases. The CDR3 is CASSPSRQGEETQYF. CDR3 in DNA: TGTGCCAGCAGCCCGTCCCGACAGGGTGAAGAGACCCAGTACTTC.

The rearrangement links TRBV5-1 to TRBJ2-6; a weak D match, TRBD1 (6 bases). Germline V gene lookup returns CDR1 SGHRS and CDR2 YFSETQ. Trimming removed 0 bases from V and 1 base from J, with 17 bases in between. This CDR3 is 19 amino acids long. This chain's CDR3 is CASSLGHGQYLSGANVLTF. DNA for the CDR3: TGCGCCAGCAGCTTGGGGCACGGACAGTACCTATCTGGGGCCAACGTCCTGACTTTC.

V gene TRBV29-1 combines with J gene TRBJ2-3; 9 bases are a match to TRBD2. The CDR3 is made up of 15 amino acids. Germline loops: CDR1 SQVTM, CDR2 ANQGSEA. The J segment lost 2 bases and the V segment lost 1 base, leaving 4 bases of the junction unmatched. The CDR3 nucleotides are TGCAGCGTTGAAGGACTAGCGGACTTCACAGATACGCAGTATTTT. As protein: CSVEGLADFTDTQYF.

The chain is built from TRBV19 and TRBJ1-1, with a tentative D call TRBD1 (6 bases). CDR3 length: 14 residues. Germline CDR1 LNHDA, CDR2 SQIVND (reference sequence). V was cut by 3 bases and J by 2 bases, with 10 bases left in between. CDR3 residues: CASSIGDTNTEAFF. In DNA, the CDR3 is TGTGCCAGTAGTATTGGGGACACTAACACTGAAGCTTTCTTT.

This clone is a singleton in its sample. CDR3 loop: CASSYAGKNTEAFF. The CDR3 DNA follows: TGTGCCAGCAGTTACGCGGGAAAGAACACTGAAGCTTTCTTT. The V call is TRBV6-6, the J call TRBJ1-1; D gene uncertain. The CDR3 has 14 amino acids. Trimming took 2 bases from V and 1 from J, leaving 8 bases between them. CDR1 and CDR2 from the germline V gene are MNHNY and SVGAGI (reference sequence).

The rearrangement joins TRBV19 to TRBJ2-7, with 10 bases matching TRBD1. Germline CDR1 is LNHDA and CDR2 is SQIVND (reference sequence). Losses at the gene ends were 5 bases for V and 3 bases for J; bases not matched to a gene: 4. CDR3 length: 14 amino acids. Here the CDR3 reads CASSSRTGGYEQYF. CDR3 coding DNA: TGTGCCAGTAGTTCAAGGACAGGGGGCTACGAGCAGTACTTC.

This chain uses TRBV25-1 with TRBJ1-1; D perhaps matches TRBD1 (5 bases). V lost 3 bases and J lost 3, with 11 bases in between. This CDR3 has 14 residues. From germline, CDR1 is MGHDK and CDR2 SYGVNS. CDR3 nucleotide sequence: TGTGCCAGCAGTGACGTCAGGGTGGACACTGAAGCTTTCTTT. Its protein is CASSDVRVDTEAFF.

The chain is built from TRBV5-1 and TRBJ2-3, with no clear D. Between the trimmed V and J ends, which lost 1 base and 2 bases, there was a span of 8 bases. This CDR3 contains 14 residues. CDR1 and CDR2 from the germline V gene are SGHRS and YFSETQ. The CDR3 loop is CASSLLQITDTQYF. In DNA, the CDR3 is TGCGCCAGCAGCTTGTTACAGATCACAGATACGCAGTATTTT.